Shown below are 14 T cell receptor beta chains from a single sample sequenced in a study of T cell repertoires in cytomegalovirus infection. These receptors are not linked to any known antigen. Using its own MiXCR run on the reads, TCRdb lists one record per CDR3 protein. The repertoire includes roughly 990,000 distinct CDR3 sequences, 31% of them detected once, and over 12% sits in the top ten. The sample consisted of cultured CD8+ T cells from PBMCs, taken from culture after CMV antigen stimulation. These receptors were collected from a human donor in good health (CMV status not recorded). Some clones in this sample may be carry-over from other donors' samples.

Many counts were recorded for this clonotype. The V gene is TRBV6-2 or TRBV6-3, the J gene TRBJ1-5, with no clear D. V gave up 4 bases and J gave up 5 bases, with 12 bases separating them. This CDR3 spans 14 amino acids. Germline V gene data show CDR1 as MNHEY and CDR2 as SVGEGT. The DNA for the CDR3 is TGTGCCAGCAGTTGGAACGGGGTCTATCAGCCCCAGCATTTT. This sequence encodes CASSWNGVYQPQHF.

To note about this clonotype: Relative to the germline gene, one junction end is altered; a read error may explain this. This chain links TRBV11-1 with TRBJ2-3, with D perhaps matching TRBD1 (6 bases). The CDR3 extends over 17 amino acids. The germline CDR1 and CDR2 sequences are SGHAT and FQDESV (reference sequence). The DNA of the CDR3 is TGTGCCAGCAGCGGAAGAGGACAGAAGTATAGCACAGATACGCAGAATTTT. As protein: CASSGRGQKYSTDTQNF.

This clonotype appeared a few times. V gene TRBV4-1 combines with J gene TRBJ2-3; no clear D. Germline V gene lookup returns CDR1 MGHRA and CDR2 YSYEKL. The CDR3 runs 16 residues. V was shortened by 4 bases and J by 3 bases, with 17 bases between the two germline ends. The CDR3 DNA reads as TGCGCCAGCAGCCCCCTGAGCGCACCTGGAACAGATACGCAGTATTTT. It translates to CASSPLSAPGTDTQYF.

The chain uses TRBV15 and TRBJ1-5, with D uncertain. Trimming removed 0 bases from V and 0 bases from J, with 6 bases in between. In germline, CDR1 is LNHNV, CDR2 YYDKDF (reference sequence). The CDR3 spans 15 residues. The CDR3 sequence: CATSRDAGSNQPQHF. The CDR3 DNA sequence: TGTGCCACCAGCAGAGATGCCGGTAGCAATCAGCCCCAGCATTTT.

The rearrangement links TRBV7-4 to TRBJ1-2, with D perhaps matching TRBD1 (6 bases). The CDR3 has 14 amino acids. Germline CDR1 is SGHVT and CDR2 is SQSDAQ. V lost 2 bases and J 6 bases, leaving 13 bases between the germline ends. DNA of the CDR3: TGTGCCAGCAGCTTACCTCCAAGGGGGAATGGCTACACCTTC. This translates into CASSLPPRGNGYTF.

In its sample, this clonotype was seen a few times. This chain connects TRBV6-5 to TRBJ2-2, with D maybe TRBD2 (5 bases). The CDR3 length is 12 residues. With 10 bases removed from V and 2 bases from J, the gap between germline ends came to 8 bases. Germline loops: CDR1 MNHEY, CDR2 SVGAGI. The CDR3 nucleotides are TGTGCCACCGGGGTAAACACCGGGGAGCTGTTTTTT. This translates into CATGVNTGELFF.

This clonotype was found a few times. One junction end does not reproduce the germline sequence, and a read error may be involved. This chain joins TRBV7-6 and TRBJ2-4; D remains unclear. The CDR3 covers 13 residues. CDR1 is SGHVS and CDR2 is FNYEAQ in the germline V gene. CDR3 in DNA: TGTGCTAGCAGCTTGGAATATGGGGACATTCAGTACTTC. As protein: CASSLEYGDIQYF.

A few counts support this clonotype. DNA of the CDR3: TGTGCCAGCAGCCCGCGGGGGTCAGTTGCGGATACGCAGTATTTT. Its protein is CASSPRGSVADTQYF. V gene TRBV9 combines with J gene TRBJ2-3, with 7 bases that match TRBD2. Germline V gene data show CDR1 as SGDLS and CDR2 as YYNGEE. This CDR3 is 15 amino acids long. Losses at the gene ends were 4 bases for V and 6 bases for J; bases not matched to a gene: 11.

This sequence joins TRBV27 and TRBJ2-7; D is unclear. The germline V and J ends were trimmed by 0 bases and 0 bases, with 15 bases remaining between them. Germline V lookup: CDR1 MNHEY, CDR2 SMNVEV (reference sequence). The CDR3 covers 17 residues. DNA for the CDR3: TGTGCCAGCAGTTTATCAGTGGGAAACTTTGGCTCCTACGAGCAGTACTTC. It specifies CASSLSVGNFGSYEQYF.

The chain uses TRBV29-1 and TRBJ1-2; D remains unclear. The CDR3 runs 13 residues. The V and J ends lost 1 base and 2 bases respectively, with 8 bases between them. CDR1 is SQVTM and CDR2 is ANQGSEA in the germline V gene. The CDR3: CSVEGGSNYGYTF. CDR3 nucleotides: TGCAGCGTTGAAGGAGGCAGCAACTATGGCTACACCTTC.

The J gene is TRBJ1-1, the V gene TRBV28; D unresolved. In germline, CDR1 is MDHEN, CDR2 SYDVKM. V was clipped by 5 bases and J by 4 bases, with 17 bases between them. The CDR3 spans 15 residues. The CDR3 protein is CASSIAVVRTTEAFF. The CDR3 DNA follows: TGTGCCAGCAGTATCGCGGTTGTGAGGACCACTGAAGCTTTCTTT.

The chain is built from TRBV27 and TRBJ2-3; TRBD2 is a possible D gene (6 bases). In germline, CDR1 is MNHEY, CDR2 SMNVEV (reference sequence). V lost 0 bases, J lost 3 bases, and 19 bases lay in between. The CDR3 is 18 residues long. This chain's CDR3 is CASSLSARTGDGTDTQYF. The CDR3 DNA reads TGTGCCAGCAGTTTATCCGCCCGGACGGGGGATGGGACAGATACGCAGTATTTT.

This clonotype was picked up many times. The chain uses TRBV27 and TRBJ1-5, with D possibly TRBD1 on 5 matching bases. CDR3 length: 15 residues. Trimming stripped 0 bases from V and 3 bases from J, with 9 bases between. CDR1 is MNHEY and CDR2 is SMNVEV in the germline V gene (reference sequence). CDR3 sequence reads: CASSLSSGHNQPQHF. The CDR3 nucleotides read TGTGCCAGCAGTTTATCGTCGGGGCACAATCAGCCCCAGCATTTT.

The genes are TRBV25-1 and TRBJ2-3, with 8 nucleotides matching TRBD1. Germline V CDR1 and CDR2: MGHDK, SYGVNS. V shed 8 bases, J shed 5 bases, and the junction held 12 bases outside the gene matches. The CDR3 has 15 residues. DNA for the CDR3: TGTGCCAGCCTAACTAGGGTACAGGGGGAAGATACGCAGTATTTT. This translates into CASLTRVQGEDTQYF.